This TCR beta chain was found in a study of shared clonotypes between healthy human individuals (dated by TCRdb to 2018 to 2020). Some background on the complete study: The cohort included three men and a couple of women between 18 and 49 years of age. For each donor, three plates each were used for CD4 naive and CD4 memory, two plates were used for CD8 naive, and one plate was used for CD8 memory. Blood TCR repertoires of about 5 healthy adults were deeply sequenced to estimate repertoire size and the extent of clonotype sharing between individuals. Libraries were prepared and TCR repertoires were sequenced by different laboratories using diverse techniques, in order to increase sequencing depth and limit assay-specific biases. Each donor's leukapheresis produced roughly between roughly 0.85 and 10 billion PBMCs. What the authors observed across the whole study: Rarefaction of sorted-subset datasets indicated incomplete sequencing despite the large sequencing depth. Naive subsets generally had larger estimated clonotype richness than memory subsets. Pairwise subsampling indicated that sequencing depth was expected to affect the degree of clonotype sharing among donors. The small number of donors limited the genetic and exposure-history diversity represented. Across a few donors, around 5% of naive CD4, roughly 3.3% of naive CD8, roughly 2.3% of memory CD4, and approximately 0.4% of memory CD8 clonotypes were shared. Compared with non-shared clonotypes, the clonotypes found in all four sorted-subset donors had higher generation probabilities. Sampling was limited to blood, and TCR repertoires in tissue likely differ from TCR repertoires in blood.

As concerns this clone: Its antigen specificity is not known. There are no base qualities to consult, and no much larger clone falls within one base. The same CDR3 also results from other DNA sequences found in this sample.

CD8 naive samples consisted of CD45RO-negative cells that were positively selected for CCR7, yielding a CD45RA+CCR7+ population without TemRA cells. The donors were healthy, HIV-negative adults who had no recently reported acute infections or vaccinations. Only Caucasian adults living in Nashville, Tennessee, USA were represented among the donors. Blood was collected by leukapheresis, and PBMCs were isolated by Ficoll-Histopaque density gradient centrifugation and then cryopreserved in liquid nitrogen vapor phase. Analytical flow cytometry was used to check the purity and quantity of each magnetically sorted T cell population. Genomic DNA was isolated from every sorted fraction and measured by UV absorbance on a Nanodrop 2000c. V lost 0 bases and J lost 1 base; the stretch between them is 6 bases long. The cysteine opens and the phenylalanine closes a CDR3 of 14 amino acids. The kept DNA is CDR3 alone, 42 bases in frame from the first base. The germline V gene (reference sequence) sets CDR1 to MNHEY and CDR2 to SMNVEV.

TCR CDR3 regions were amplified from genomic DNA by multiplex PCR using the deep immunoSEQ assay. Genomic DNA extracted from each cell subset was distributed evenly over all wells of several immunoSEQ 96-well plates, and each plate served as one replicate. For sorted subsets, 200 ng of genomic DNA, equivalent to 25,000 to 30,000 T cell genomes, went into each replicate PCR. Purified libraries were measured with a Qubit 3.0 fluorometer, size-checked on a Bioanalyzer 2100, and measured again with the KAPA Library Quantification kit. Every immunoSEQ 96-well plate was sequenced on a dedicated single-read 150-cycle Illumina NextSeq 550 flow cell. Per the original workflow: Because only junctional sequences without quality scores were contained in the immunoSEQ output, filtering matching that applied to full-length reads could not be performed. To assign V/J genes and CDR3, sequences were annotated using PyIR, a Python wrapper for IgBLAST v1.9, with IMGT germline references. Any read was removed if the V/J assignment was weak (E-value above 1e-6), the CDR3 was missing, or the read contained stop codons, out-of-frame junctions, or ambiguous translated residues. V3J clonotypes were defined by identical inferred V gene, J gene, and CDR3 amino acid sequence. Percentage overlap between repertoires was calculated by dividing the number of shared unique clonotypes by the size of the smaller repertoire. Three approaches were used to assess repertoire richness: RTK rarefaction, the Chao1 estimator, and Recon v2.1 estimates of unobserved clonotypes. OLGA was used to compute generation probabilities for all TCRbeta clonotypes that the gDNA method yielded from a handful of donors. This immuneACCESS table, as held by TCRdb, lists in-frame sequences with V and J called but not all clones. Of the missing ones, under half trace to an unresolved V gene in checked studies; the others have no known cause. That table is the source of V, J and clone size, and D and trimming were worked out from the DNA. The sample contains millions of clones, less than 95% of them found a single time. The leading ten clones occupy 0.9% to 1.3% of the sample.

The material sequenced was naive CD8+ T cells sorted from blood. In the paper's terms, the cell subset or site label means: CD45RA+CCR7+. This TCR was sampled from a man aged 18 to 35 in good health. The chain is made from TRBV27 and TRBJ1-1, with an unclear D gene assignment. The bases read TGTGCCAGCAGTTTATCGCGAGCGAACACTGAAGCTTTCTTT. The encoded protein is CASSLSRANTEAFF.